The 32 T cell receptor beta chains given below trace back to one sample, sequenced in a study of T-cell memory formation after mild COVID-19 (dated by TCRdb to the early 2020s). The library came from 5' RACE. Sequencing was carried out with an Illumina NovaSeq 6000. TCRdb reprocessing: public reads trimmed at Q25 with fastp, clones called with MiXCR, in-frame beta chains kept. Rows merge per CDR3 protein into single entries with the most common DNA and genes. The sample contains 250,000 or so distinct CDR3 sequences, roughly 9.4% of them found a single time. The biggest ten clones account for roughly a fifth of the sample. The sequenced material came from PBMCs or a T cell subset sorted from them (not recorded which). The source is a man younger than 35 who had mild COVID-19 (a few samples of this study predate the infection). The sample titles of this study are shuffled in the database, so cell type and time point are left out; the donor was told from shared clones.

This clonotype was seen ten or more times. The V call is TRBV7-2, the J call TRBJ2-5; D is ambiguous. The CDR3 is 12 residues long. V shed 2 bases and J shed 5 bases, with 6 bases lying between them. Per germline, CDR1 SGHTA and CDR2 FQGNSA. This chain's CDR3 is CASSLFGETQYF. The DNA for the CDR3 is TGTGCCAGCAGCTTATTCGGGGAGACCCAGTACTTC.

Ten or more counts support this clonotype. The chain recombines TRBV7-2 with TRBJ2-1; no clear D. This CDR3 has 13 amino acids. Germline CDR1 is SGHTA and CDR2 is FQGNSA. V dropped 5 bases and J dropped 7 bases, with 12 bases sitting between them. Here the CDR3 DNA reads TGTGCCAGCAGCCCTTCGCCTGGTAATGAGCAGTTCTTC. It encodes CASSPSPGNEQFF.

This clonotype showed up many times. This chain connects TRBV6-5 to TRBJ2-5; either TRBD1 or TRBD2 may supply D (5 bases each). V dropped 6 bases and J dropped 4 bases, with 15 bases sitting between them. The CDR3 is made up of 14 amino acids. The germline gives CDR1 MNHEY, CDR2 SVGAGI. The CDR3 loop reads CASRPLGDVETQYF. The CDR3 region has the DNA TGTGCCAGCAGGCCTCTGGGGGACGTAGAGACCCAGTACTTC.

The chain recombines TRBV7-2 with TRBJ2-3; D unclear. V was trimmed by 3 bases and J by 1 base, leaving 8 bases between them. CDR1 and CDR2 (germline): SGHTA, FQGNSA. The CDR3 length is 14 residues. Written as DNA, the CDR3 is TGTGCCAGCAGCTTGCTTGACGGCACAGATACGCAGTATTTT. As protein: CASSLLDGTDTQYF.

The CDR3 here is CASSPVTGTGELFF. As DNA, the CDR3 is TGTGCCAGCAGCCCCGTTACGGGGACCGGGGAGCTGTTTTTT. The gene calls are TRBV12-3 or TRBV12-4 and TRBJ2-2, with a weak D call TRBD2 (5 bases). The CDR3 is made up of 14 amino acids. Trimming removed 6 bases from V and 5 bases from J, with 13 bases in between.

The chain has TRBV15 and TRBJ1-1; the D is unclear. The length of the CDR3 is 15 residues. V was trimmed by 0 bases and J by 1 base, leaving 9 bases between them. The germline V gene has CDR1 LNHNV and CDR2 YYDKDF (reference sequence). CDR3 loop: CATSREKWENTEAFF. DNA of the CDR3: TGTGCCACCAGCAGAGAAAAATGGGAGAACACTGAAGCTTTCTTT.

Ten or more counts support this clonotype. The DNA of the CDR3 is TGTGCCAGCAGCTACCAGGGGAAAGGGGAGACCCAGTACTTC. This encodes CASSYQGKGETQYF. The J gene is TRBJ2-5, the V gene TRBV7-3; a weak D match, TRBD1 (6 bases). Germline assignment: CDR1 SGHTA and CDR2 FQGTGA. The CDR3 spans 14 residues. The ends were cut back, 4 bases at V and 5 bases at J, with 14 bases in the middle.

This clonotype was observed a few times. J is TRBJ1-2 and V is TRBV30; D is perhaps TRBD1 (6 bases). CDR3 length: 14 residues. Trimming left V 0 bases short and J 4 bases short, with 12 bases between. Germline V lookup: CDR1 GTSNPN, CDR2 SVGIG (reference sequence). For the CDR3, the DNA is TGTGCCTGGAGTGTTAAGGGGGATGGCTATGGCTACACCTTC. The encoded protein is CAWSVKGDGYGYTF.

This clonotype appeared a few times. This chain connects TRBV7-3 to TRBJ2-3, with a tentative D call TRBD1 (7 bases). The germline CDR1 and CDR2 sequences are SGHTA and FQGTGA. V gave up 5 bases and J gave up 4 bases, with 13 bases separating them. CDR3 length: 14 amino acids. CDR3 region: CASSITGDSDTQYF. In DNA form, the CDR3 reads TGTGCCAGCAGCATTACAGGGGACTCAGATACGCAGTATTTT.

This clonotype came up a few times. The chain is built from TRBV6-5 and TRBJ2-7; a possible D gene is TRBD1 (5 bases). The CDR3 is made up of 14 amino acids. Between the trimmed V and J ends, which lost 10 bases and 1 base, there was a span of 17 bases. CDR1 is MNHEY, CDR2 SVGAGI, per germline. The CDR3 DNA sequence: TGTGCCACTTCTAGGCCAGGGATATCCTACGAGCAGTACTTC. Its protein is CATSRPGISYEQYF.

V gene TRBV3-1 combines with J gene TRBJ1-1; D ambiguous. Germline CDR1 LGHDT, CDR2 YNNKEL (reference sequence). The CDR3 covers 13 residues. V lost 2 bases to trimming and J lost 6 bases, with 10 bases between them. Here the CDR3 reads CASSQHRRAEAFF. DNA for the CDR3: TGTGCCAGCAGCCAACACCGTCGGGCTGAAGCTTTCTTT. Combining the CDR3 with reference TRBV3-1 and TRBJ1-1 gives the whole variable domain DTAVSQTPKYLVTQMGNDKSIKCEQNLGHDTMYWYKQDSKKFLKIMFSYNNKELIINETVPNRFSPKSPDKAHLNLHINSLELGDSAVYFCASSQHRRAEAFFGQGTRLTVV.

The chain's CDR3 is CASSQGSGRWYV. CDR3 sequence (DNA): TGTGCCAGCAGCCAAGGGTCGGGGAGATGGTACGTC. The V call is TRBV14, the J call TRBJ2-7, with D maybe TRBD2 (5 bases). The CDR3 length is 12 residues. The V end lost 1 base, the J end lost 12 bases, and 13 bases lay between the germline ends. The germline CDR1 and CDR2 sequences are SGHDN and FVKESK.

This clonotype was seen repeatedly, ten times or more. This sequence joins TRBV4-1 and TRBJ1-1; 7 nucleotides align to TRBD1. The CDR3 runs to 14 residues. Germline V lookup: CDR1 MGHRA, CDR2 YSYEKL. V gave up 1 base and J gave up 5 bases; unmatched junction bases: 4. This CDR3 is CASSQVSGGTEAFF. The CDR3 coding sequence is TGCGCCAGCAGCCAAGTTTCAGGGGGTACTGAAGCTTTCTTT.

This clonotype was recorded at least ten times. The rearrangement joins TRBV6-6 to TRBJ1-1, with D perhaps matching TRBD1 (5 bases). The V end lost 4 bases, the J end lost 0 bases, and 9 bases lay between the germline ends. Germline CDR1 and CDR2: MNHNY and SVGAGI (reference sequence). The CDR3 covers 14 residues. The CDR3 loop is CASSFQGMNTEAFF. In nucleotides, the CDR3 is TGTGCCAGCAGTTTTCAGGGTATGAACACTGAAGCTTTCTTT.

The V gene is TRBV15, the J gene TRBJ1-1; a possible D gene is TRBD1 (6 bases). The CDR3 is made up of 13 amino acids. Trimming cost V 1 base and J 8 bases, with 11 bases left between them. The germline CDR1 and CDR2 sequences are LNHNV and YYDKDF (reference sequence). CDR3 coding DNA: TGTGCCACCAGCAGAGGGGGGGCAGGAGAAGCTTTCTTT. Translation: CATSRGGAGEAFF.

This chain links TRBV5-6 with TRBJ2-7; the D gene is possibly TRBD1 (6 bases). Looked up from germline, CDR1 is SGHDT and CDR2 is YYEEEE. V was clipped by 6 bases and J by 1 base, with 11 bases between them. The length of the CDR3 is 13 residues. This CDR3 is CASTRTASYEQYF. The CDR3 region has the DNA TGTGCCAGCACTCGGACAGCTTCCTACGAGCAGTACTTC.

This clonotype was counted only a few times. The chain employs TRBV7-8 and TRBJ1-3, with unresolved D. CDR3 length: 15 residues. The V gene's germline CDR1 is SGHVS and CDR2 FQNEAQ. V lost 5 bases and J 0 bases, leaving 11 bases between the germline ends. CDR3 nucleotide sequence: TGTGCCAGCAGCACCCGGGCCTACTCTGGAAACACCATATATTTT. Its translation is CASSTRAYSGNTIYF.

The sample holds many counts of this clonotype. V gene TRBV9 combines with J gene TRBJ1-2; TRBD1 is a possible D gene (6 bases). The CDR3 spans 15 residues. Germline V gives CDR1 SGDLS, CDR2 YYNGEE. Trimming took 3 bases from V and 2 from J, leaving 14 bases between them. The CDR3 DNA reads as TGTGCCAGCAGCGCCGACACAGGGCCCAACTATGGCTACACCTTC. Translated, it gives CASSADTGPNYGYTF.

The CDR3 region has the DNA TGCAGTGCTTATATCAGGGGGCTTAGCAATCAGCCCCAGCATTTT. It encodes CSAYIRGLSNQPQHF. The V and J genes are TRBV20-1 and TRBJ1-5; 8 nucleotides match TRBD1. This CDR3 region has 15 residues. From germline, CDR1 is DFQATT and CDR2 SNEGSKA (reference sequence). V lost 5 bases and J lost 0; bases outside the gene matches: 6.

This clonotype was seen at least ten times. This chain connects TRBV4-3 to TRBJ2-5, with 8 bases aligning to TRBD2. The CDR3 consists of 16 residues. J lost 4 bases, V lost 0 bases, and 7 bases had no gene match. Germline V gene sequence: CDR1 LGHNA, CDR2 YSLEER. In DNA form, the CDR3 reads TGCGCCAGCAGCCAAGATCCAATGGCGGGGGGAGAGACCCAGTACTTC. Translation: CASSQDPMAGGETQYF.

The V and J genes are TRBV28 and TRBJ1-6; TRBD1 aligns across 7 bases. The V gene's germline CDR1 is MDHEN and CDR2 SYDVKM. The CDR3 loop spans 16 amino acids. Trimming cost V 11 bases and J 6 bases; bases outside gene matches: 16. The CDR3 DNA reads TGTGCCGGGTCGACAGGGTTTAGGGAGCGTAATTCACCCCTCCACTTT. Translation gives CAGSTGFRERNSPLHF.

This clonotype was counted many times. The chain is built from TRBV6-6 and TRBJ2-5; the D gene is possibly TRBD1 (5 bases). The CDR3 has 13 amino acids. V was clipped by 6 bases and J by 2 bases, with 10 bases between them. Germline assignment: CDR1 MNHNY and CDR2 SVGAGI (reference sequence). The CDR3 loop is CASRYRSQETQYF. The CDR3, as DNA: TGTGCCAGCAGGTACAGGTCTCAAGAGACCCAGTACTTC.

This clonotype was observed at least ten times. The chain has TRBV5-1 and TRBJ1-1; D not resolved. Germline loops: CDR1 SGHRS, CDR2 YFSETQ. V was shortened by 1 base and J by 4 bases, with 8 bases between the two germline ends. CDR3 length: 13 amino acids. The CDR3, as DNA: TGCGCCAGCAGCTTGACAAGACCCACTGAAGCTTTCTTT. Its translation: CASSLTRPTEAFF. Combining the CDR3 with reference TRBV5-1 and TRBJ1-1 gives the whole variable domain KAGVTQTPRYLIKTRGQQVTLSCSPISGHRSVSWYQQTPGQGLQFLFEYFSETQRNKGNFPGRFSGRQFSNSRSEMNVSTLELGDSALYLCASSLTRPTEAFFGQGTRLTVV.

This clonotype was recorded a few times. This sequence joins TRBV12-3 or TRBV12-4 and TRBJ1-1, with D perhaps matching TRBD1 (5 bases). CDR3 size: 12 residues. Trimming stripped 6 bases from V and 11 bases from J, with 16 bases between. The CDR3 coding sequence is TGTGCCAGCAGGCAGAACAGGCTTCGGGCTTTCTTT. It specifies CASRQNRLRAFF.

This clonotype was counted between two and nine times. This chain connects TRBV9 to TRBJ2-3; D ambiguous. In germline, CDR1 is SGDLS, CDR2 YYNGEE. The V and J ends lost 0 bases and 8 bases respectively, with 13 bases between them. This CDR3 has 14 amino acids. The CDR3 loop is CASSVVAEKGTQYF. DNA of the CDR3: TGTGCCAGCAGCGTAGTTGCGGAGAAGGGTACGCAGTATTTT.

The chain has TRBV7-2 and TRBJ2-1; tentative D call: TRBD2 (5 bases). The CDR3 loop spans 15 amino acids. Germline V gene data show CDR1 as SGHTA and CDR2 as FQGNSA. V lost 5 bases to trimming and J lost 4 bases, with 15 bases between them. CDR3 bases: TGTGCCAGCAGCCGAGGACTTTCCAGTTACAATGAGCAGTTCTTC. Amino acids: CASSRGLSSYNEQFF.

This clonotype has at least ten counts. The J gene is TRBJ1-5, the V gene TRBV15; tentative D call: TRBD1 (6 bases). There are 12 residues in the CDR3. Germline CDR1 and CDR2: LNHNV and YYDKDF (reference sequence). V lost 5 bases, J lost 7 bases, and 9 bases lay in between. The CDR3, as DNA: TGTGCCACCAGCCCACAGGGACAGCCCCAGCATTTT. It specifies CATSPQGQPQHF.

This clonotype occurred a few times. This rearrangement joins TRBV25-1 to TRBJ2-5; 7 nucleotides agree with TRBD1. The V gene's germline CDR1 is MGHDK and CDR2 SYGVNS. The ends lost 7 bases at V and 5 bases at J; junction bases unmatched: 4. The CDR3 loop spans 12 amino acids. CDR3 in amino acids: CASKGRGETQYF. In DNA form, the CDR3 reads TGTGCCAGCAAAGGCAGGGGGGAGACCCAGTACTTC.

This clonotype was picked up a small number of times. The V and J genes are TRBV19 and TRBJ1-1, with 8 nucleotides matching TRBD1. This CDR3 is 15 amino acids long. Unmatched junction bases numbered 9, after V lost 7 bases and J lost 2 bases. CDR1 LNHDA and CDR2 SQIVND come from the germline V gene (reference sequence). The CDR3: CASTDHGTGNTEAFF. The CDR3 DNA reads TGTGCCAGTACTGACCACGGGACAGGCAACACTGAAGCTTTCTTT. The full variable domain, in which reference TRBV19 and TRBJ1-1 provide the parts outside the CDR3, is DGGITQSPKYLFRKEGQNVTLSCEQNLNHDAMYWYRQDPGQGLRLIYYSQIVNDFQKGDIAEGYSVSREKKESFPLTVTSAQKNPTAFYLCASTDHGTGNTEAFFGQGTRLTVV.

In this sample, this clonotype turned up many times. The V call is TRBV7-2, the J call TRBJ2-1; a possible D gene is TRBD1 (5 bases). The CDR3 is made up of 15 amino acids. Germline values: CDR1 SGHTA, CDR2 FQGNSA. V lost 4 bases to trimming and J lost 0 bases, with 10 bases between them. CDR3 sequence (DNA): TGTGCCAGCAGCTACCAGGGATTCTCCTACAATGAGCAGTTCTTC. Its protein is CASSYQGFSYNEQFF. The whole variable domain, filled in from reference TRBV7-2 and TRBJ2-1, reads GAGVSQSPSNKVTEKGKDVELRCDPISGHTALYWYRQSLGQGLEFLIYFQGNSAPDKSGLPSDRFSAERTGGSVSTLTIQRTQQEDSAVYLCASSYQGFSYNEQFFGPGTRLTVL.

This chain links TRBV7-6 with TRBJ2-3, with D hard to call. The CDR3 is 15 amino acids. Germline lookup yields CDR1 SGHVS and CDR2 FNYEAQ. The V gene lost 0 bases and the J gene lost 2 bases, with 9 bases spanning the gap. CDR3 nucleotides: TGTGCCAGCAGCTTAGCTAGTTGGGACACAGATACGCAGTATTTT. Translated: CASSLASWDTDTQYF.

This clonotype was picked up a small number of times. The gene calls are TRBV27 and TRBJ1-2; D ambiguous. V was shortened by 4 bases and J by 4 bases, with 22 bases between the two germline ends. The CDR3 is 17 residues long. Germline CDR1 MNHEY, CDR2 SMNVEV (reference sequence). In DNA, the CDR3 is TGTGCCAGCAGTTCAACCTTTCGAAGGCGCCAGCTCTATGGCTACACCTTC. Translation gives CASSSTFRRRQLYGYTF.